This T cell receptor beta chain originates from a study of blood T cell repertoires in COVID-19. Study as a whole: There were acute and convalescent COVID-19 samples, and they came from the United States, Italy and Spain.

The ends lost 6 bases at V and 5 bases at J; junction bases unmatched: 8. In germline, CDR1 is LNHDA, CDR2 SQIVND (reference sequence). CDR3 size: 14 residues. Per the original methods: Reference gene primer amplification gave nucleated cell count estimates. Assay: immunoSEQ multiplex PCR; the TCRdb copy retains only in-frame clones and omits some. The V and J calls and clone size were taken over from that table, and D and trimming were inferred from the DNA. The sample yields 60,000 to 90,000 clones, around 80% seen once. The specimen sequenced was peripheral blood. This sequence originates from a man between 60 and 70 years old with active or convalescent COVID-19. The chain carries TRBV19 and TRBJ2-3; TRBD1 matches 7 bases. CDR3 nucleotides: TGTGCCAGTAGCCCGACAGGGAATGGAGATACGCAGTATTTT. This gives the protein CASSPTGNGDTQYF.